This T cell receptor beta chain stems from a study of cytomegalovirus exposure and HLA in healthy donors. PCR primers comprised 60 Vbeta and 13 Jbeta primers. The table came from immunoSEQ multiplex PCR; TCRdb's copy has only in-frame clones and leaves some out. The sample consists of 180,000 or so clones, approximately 84% of them appearing once. The V end was cut by 6 bases, the J end by 8 bases, with 17 bases between. CDR3 length equals 14 residues. CDR1 and CDR2 from the germline V gene are MNHEY and SVGAGI. Worth noting for this clone: The antigen is not known.

Whole-study findings and limits: There were some public TCRs occurring in many donors, but most TCR sequences were rare. An assumption of roughly uniform sequencing depth across donors underlay the presence/absence analyses. Associated with HLA alleles at 0.05 false discovery rate in a later analysis were around 17,000 TCR beta sequences.

The chain carries TRBV6-5 and TRBJ2-1; D may be TRBD1 (6 bases). Sequenced material: PBMCs. The receptor was isolated from a female donor in good health and CMV-seronegative. The CDR3 DNA sequence: TGTGCCAGCAGCCGGCAGGGGATCGGGGATGAGCAGTTCTTC. This sequence encodes CASSRQGIGDEQFF.